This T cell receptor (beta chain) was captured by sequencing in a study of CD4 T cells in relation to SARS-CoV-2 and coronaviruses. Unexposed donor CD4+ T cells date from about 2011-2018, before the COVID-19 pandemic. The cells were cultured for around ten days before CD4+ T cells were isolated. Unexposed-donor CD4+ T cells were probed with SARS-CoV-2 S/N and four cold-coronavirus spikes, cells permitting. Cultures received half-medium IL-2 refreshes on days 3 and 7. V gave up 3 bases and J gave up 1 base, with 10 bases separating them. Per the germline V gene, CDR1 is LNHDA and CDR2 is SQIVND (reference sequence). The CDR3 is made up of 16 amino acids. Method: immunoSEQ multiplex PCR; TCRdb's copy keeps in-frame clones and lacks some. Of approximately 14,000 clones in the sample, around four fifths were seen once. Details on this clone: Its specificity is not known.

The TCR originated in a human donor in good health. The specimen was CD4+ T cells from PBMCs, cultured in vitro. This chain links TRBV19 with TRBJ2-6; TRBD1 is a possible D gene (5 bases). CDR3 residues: CASSIVHRSGANVLTF. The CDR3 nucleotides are TGTGCCAGTAGTATCGTCCACAGGTCTGGGGCCAACGTCCTGACTTTC.